This passage covers 22 T cell receptor beta chains from one sample sequenced in a study of beta chain features in type 1 diabetes. Regarding the study as a whole: Across all four CD4+ subsets, people with type 1 diabetes showed modestly shorter TCRB CDR3s.

The antigens of these receptors remain unknown. Expressed TCRB transcripts were sequenced, since all the RNA that had been isolated was reverse transcribed. The method was immunoSEQ multiplex PCR; TCRdb's version includes in-frame clones alone and lacks a portion of them. The top ten hold around 0.5% of the sample, which has around 150,000 clones, 6.5% to 10% seen once. The material sequenced was central memory CD4+ T cells from blood. The receptors originated from a woman under 30 with type 1 diabetes.

This sequence joins TRBV7-9 and TRBJ1-1; the D is unclear. Deletions cut 11 bases from V and 1 base from J, with 11 bases between. The CDR3 spans 12 residues. Germline V gene data show CDR1 as SEHNR and CDR2 as FQNEAQ (reference sequence). In nucleotides, the CDR3 is TGTGCCGGTGCAGCAGGGAACACTGAAGCTTTCTTT. Protein product: CAGAAGNTEAFF.

This clone occurred a few times. J is TRBJ2-3 and V is TRBV29-1, with a possible D match to TRBD1 (5 bases). Per germline, CDR1 SQVTM and CDR2 ANQGSEA. The V gene lost 7 bases and the J gene lost 1 base, with 15 bases spanning the gap. The CDR3 extends over 14 amino acids. DNA of the CDR3: TGCAGCGGTGGGAAAGGGGTCGGCACAGATACGCAGTATTTT. It specifies CSGGKGVGTDTQYF.

This chain links TRBV11-3 with TRBJ2-3, with D possibly being TRBD2 (6 bases). Between the trimmed V and J ends, which lost 2 bases and 5 bases, there was a span of 8 bases. The CDR3 spans 13 residues. Germline-derived CDR1 and CDR2 are SGHNT and YENEEA. Here the CDR3 reads CASSLLGGDTQYF. The CDR3 nucleotides are TGTGCCAGCAGCTTACTGGGGGGAGATACGCAGTATTTT.

V gene TRBV7-3 combines with J gene TRBJ2-5; 12 positions match TRBD2. Trimming removed 4 bases from V and 3 bases from J; junction bases left unmatched: 6. The germline V gene encodes CDR1 SGHTA and CDR2 FQGTGA. CDR3 length equals 16 residues. CDR3 in amino acids: CASSSSGLAGKETQYF. The CDR3 coding sequence is TGTGCCAGCAGCTCCTCCGGACTAGCGGGAAAAGAGACCCAGTACTTC.

The table lists this clone with a few counts. The rearrangement joins TRBV7-9 to TRBJ1-5, with 7 nucleotides matching TRBD1. J gave up 4 bases and V 5 bases, and 2 bases lay outside the gene matches. This CDR3 is 13 amino acids long. CDR1 SEHNR and CDR2 FQNEAQ come from the germline V gene (reference sequence). The CDR3 loop reads CASSQGVNQPQHF. In DNA, the CDR3 is TGTGCCAGCAGCCAGGGGGTAAATCAGCCCCAGCATTTT.

This clone was seen more than once but under ten times. This chain links TRBV15 with TRBJ1-1; 7 nucleotides match TRBD1. This CDR3 region has 17 residues. CDR1 is LNHNV, CDR2 YYDKDF, per germline (reference sequence). V lost 3 bases, J lost 3 bases, and 13 bases stayed unmatched. This CDR3 reads CATSSQQGFQGDTEAFF. CDR3 sequence (DNA): TGTGCCACCAGCAGCCAACAAGGGTTTCAGGGGGACACTGAAGCTTTCTTT.

J is TRBJ2-3 and V is TRBV7-9, with 15 nucleotides matching TRBD2. The ends lost 4 bases at V and 4 bases at J; junction bases unmatched: 9. This CDR3 has 18 amino acids. The germline CDR1 and CDR2 sequences are SEHNR and FQNEAQ (reference sequence). The CDR3 sequence is CASSSPGLAGGVADTQYF. The CDR3 DNA sequence: TGTGCCAGCAGCTCTCCGGGACTAGCGGGAGGAGTAGCAGATACGCAGTATTTT.

This clone turned up a few times. J is TRBJ1-1 and V is TRBV6-5, with 10 positions matching TRBD1. Germline V CDR1 and CDR2: MNHEY, SVGAGI. The CDR3 length is 15 residues. V lost 5 bases and J lost 0; bases outside the gene matches: 3. The CDR3 is CASSRDRGVNTEAFF. The DNA for the CDR3 is TGTGCCAGCAGTAGGGACAGGGGAGTGAACACTGAAGCTTTCTTT.

In this sample, this clone turned up a few times. The rearrangement joins TRBV28 to TRBJ1-1; D remains unclear. Trimming shortened V by 3 bases and J by 1 base, and 6 bases separated the two germline ends. Germline CDR1 MDHEN, CDR2 SYDVKM. The CDR3 loop spans 13 amino acids. The CDR3 is CASSFTGNTEAFF. The CDR3 DNA follows: TGTGCCAGCAGTTTCACCGGGAACACTGAAGCTTTCTTT. Looking up the rest from reference TRBV28 and TRBJ1-1 gives the full variable domain: DVKVTQSSRYLVKRTGEKVFLECVQDMDHENMFWYRQDPGLGLRLIYFSYDVKMKEKGDIPEGYSVSREKKERFSLILESASTNQTSMYLCASSFTGNTEAFFGQGTRLTVV.

V is TRBV7-2 and J is TRBJ1-2; D perhaps matches TRBD1 (5 bases). Trimming took 3 bases from V and 10 from J, leaving 12 bases between them. The CDR3 contains 12 residues. The V gene's germline CDR1 is SGHTA and CDR2 FQGNSA. As DNA, the CDR3 is TGTGCCAGCAGCTTCAGGGCGAACGACTACACCTTC. Its translation is CASSFRANDYTF.

This chain uses TRBV7-9 with TRBJ1-2; possible D gene TRBD1, 5 bases. The CDR3 contains 12 residues. Germline CDR1 is SEHNR and CDR2 is FQNEAQ (reference sequence). Trimming shortened V by 10 bases and J by 6 bases, and 15 bases separated the two germline ends. In DNA form, the CDR3 reads TGTGCCAATACATGGGGGGAGCATGGCTACACCTTC. Its translation: CANTWGEHGYTF. Combining the CDR3 with reference TRBV7-9 and TRBJ1-2 gives the whole variable domain DTGVSQNPRHKITKRGQNVTFRCDPISEHNRLYWYRQTLGQGPEFLTYFQNEAQLEKSRLLSDRFSAERPKGSFSTLEIQRTEQGDSAMYLCANTWGEHGYTFGSGTRLTVV.

The gene calls are TRBV4-1 and TRBJ2-5; 7 nucleotides line up with TRBD1. V lost 4 bases to trimming and J lost 4 bases; unmatched junction nucleotides: 9. CDR3 length: 15 residues. The germline gives CDR1 MGHRA, CDR2 YSYEKL. DNA of the CDR3: TGCGCCAGCAGCCGCCGACAGGGTGAAGGAGAGACCCAGTACTTC. Translating gives CASSRRQGEGETQYF.

In its sample, this clone was seen a few times. The V call is TRBV5-6, the J call TRBJ2-7; 9 bases map to TRBD1. This CDR3 contains 14 residues. The germline V gene encodes CDR1 SGHDT and CDR2 YYEEEE. The ends lost 4 bases at V and 6 bases at J; junction bases unmatched: 8. The CDR3 coding sequence is TGTGCCAGCAGCAAGGGACAGGGAATAGGCGAGCAGTACTTC. Its protein is CASSKGQGIGEQYF.

This clone was seen a few times. The chain combines TRBV11-3 with TRBJ2-7, with 9 bases fitting TRBD1. The V gene's germline CDR1 is SGHNT and CDR2 YENEEA. There are 14 residues in the CDR3. With V trimmed by 5 bases and J by 3 bases, 5 bases remained unmatched. CDR3 bases: TGTGCCAGCAGCCCGGGACAGGGTGGCTACGAGCAGTACTTC. Residues: CASSPGQGGYEQYF.

This clone was counted a few times. Distinct nucleotide sequences in the sample also encode this CDR3. J is TRBJ2-1 and V is TRBV10-3; D possibly corresponds to TRBD1 (6 bases). With 6 bases removed from V and 6 bases from J, the gap between germline ends came to 15 bases. The CDR3 spans 14 residues. Looked up from germline, CDR1 is ENHRY and CDR2 is SYGVKD. The CDR3 sequence is CAISTGTRGNEQFF. The DNA for the CDR3 is TGTGCCATCAGCACAGGGACCCGAGGCAATGAGCAGTTCTTC.

This clone came up a few times. The chain uses TRBV29-1 and TRBJ2-7, with TRBD2 identical over 12 bases. Germline V lookup: CDR1 SQVTM, CDR2 ANQGSEA. The V and J ends lost 5 bases and 2 bases, in that order; junction bases with no gene match: 1. CDR3 length: 13 residues. In DNA form, the CDR3 reads TGCAGCGTTTGGACTAGCGGGACCTACGAGCAGTACTTC. Encoded protein: CSVWTSGTYEQYF.

This clone was seen more than once but under ten times. The chain has TRBV19 and TRBJ2-1, with a weak D call TRBD1 (6 bases). V was clipped by 5 bases and J by 0 bases, with 14 bases between them. CDR1 and CDR2 (germline): LNHDA, SQIVND (reference sequence). The CDR3 sequence is 16 residues long. This chain's CDR3 is CASSARDTSSYNEQFF. CDR3 DNA: TGTGCCAGTAGTGCAAGGGACACCAGCTCCTACAATGAGCAGTTCTTC.

This clone was seen only a few times. The chain joins TRBV5-4 to TRBJ2-3; D is ambiguous. CDR1 and CDR2 from the germline V gene are SGHNT and YYREEE (reference sequence). The CDR3 extends over 15 amino acids. Trimming stripped 1 base from V and 1 base from J, with 10 bases between. CDR3 sequence: CASSLKVSGTDTQYF. DNA of the CDR3: TGTGCCAGCAGCTTGAAGGTGAGCGGCACAGATACGCAGTATTTT.

The chain uses TRBV18 and TRBJ2-1; weak D call: TRBD2 (5 bases). The CDR3 length is 15 residues. Germline values: CDR1 KGHSH, CDR2 LQKENI. With 0 bases removed from V and 6 bases from J, the gap between germline ends came to 12 bases. The CDR3 bases are TGTGCCAGCTCACCACCGAGGCTAGCAGGCAATGAGCAGTTCTTC. Amino acids: CASSPPRLAGNEQFF.

In DNA form, the CDR3 reads TGCGCCAGCAGCCATCGTCGGGAGGGCTCCTACAATGAGCAGTTCTTC. This encodes CASSHRREGSYNEQFF. J is TRBJ2-1 and V is TRBV4-3; 8 bases fit TRBD2. After removal of 3 bases from V and 0 bases from J, the junction contained 4 bases not matched to a gene. Per the germline V gene, CDR1 is LGHNA and CDR2 is YSLEER. This CDR3 spans 16 amino acids.

The V and J genes are TRBV9 and TRBJ2-1; 9 positions match TRBD2. Germline V gene lookup returns CDR1 SGDLS and CDR2 YYNGEE. Trimming cost V 4 bases and J 5 bases; bases outside gene matches: 7. This CDR3 has 15 residues. The DNA of the CDR3 is TGTGCCAGCAGCCAGACTAGCGGACGACACAATGAGCAGTTCTTC. This codes for CASSQTSGRHNEQFF.

This clone was seen a handful of times. The rearrangement uses TRBV7-2 and TRBJ2-1, with D possibly TRBD2 on 6 matching bases. This CDR3 has 16 residues. CDR1 is SGHTA, CDR2 FQGNSA, per germline. Trimming shortened V by 3 bases and J by 3 bases, and 15 bases separated the two germline ends. CDR3 protein: CASSFLRELDYNEQFF. The CDR3 DNA follows: TGTGCCAGCAGCTTTCTTCGGGAGTTGGACTACAATGAGCAGTTCTTC.